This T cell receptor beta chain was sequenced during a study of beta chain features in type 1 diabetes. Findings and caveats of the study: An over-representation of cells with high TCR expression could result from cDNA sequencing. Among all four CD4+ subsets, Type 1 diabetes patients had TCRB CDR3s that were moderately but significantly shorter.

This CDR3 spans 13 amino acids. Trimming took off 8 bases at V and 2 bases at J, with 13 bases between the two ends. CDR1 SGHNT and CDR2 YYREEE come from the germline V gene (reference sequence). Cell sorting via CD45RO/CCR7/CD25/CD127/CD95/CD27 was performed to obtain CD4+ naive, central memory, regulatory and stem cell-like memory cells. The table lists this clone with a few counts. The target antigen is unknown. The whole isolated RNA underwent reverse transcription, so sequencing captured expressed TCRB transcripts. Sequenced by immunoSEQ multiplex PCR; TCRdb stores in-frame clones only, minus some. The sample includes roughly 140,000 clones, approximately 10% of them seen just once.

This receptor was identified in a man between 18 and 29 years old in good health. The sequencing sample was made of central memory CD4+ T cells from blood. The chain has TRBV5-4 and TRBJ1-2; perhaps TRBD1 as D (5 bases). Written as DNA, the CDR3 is TGTGCCAGTAGACAGAACCTAAACTATGGCTACACCTTC. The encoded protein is CASRQNLNYGYTF.